Reported below is one T cell receptor (beta chain). Its antigen is currently unknown. The sample has other DNA sequences that encode this CDR3 too. The sample originates from a study of shared clonotypes between healthy human individuals. Whole-study context: The people who gave samples were a couple of women and a few men aged 18 to 49.

Findings of the study overall: Sharing of clonotypes among donors was expected to vary with sequencing depth. Genetic and exposure-history diversity was limited by the few donors.

V shed 2 bases and J 5 bases; nucleotides not matched to a gene: 4. Germline V gene lookup returns CDR1 KGHSH and CDR2 LQKENI. This CDR3 is 14 amino acids long. Sequencing was performed on unsorted PBMC DNA using ten immunoSEQ deep assay plates. Sequencing was performed with immunoSEQ multiplex PCR; in TCRdb, only in-frame clones are kept and a portion is missing. The table records approximately 440,000 clones, 75% to 80% of them present only once. This clonotype was sampled from a woman between 40 and 55 years old in good health. Some clones in this sample may be carry-over from other donors' samples. The rearrangement joins TRBV18 to TRBJ1-2; TRBD1 agrees at 8 bases. Sequencing input: PBMCs. CDR3 DNA sequence: TGTGCCAGCTCACCAGGACAGGGTCCTTATGGCTACACCTTC. The encoded protein is CASSPGQGPYGYTF.